This T cell receptor beta chain derives from a study of T cells after yellow fever vaccination. Study-level results: Reappearing after the booster were most of the clones from primary vaccination (less than 97% CD4, 85% to 90% CD8). Sorted repertoires could include abundant contaminating clonotypes from bulk cells.

This clonotype was seen only a few times. Its specificity is not known. TCRdb processed the 5' RACE reads anew with MiXCR; each CDR3 protein has one entry. This table has roughly 400,000 distinct CDR3 sequences, over 15% appearing once. CDR1 is SQVTM, CDR2 ANQGSEA, per germline. The CDR3 sequence is 14 residues long. Trimming cost V 3 bases and J 4 bases, with 13 bases left between them. The sequence was collected from a man aged 18 to 29 who received the YFV17D yellow fever vaccine. V and J are TRBV29-1 and TRBJ1-3, with D possibly matching TRBD1 (6 bases). This specimen was PBMCs, taken before the yellow fever booster vaccination. CDR3 nucleotides: TGCAGCGTTGAGGACAGCATAAGAGGAAACACCATATATTTT. Translating it yields CSVEDSIRGNTIYF.